The entry that follows covers one TCR beta chain sequence. Its antigen is not known. Sequencing was performed with immunoSEQ multiplex PCR; in TCRdb, only in-frame clones are kept and a portion is missing. The repertoire has around 2,000,000 clones, over 85% of them found once; the top ten carry 0.13%. The source of the sample is a study of shared clonotypes between healthy human individuals. For the study at large: Per donor, CD8 memory used one plate, CD8 naive used two, CD4 memory used three and CD4 naive used three.

With 4 bases removed from V and 0 bases from J, the gap between germline ends came to 13 bases. Germline CDR1 reads MDHEN; CDR2 reads SYDVKM. CDR3 length equals 17 residues. Study-wide results and limits: Non-shared clonotypes were found to have lower generation probabilities than the clonotypes that were shared by all four of the sorted-subset donors. As a rule, naive subsets had a larger estimated richness than memory subsets.

This TCR derives from a young man in good health. V gene TRBV28 combines with J gene TRBJ2-6; D is unresolved. The sample was naive CD4+ T cells sorted from blood. Subset reported: CD45RA+ positively selected. The CDR3 DNA reads TGTGCCAGCAGTTCACAGTTGCCCCACTCTGGGGCCAACGTCCTGACTTTC. The encoded protein is CASSSQLPHSGANVLTF. Together with reference TRBV28 and TRBJ2-6, the CDR3 gives the full variable domain: DVKVTQSSRYLVKRTGEKVFLECVQDMDHENMFWYRQDPGLGLRLIYFSYDVKMKEKGDIPEGYSVSREKKERFSLILESASTNQTSMYLCASSSQLPHSGANVLTFGAGSRLTVL.